Listed here are 12 T cell receptor beta chains from one sample, sequenced in a study of T cells in Graves' hyperthyroidism and ophthalmopathy. Amplification targeted TCR beta CDR3 regions from RNA transcripts. Carried out on the TCR CDR3, a first-round RT-PCR used the HTBI primer set. TCRdb re-called the multiplex PCR reads with MiXCR, one entry per CDR3 protein. This table has fewer than 750,000 distinct CDR3 sequences, about 15% appearing once. Sequencing was performed on blood. Source of these receptors: a woman aged 40 to 50 with Graves' ophthalmopathy.

This clonotype was seen at least ten times. The gene calls are TRBV2 and TRBJ2-7; D unresolved. Germline CDR1 and CDR2: SNHLY and FYNNEI. V shed 1 base and J shed 7 bases, with 5 bases lying between them. The CDR3 is made up of 11 amino acids. The CDR3 DNA is TGTGCCAGCAGTGAAGGACCTGAGCAGTACTTC. Its translation is CASSEGPEQYF.

This clonotype was detected many times. V usage is TRBV5-5 and J usage is TRBJ2-5; 7 bases are a match to TRBD2. This CDR3 contains 14 residues. Germline CDR1 is SGHKS and CDR2 is YYEKEE (reference sequence). Germline trimming cut 4 bases from V and 1 base from J; bases unmatched to any gene: 4. CDR3 nucleotides: TGTGCCAGCAGCCAAGCTAGCGGCCAAGAGACCCAGTACTTC. Translating gives CASSQASGQETQYF. Complete variable domain (other parts from reference TRBV5-5 and TRBJ2-5): DAGVTQSPTHLIKTRGQQVTLRCSPISGHKSVSWYQQVLGQGPQFIFQYYEKEERGRGNFPDRFSARQFPNYSSELNVNALLLGDSALYLCASSQASGQETQYFGPGTRLLVL.

Ten or more counts support this clonotype. The genes are TRBV29-1 and TRBJ2-7; perhaps D is TRBD1 or TRBD2 (6 bases each). With 6 bases removed from V and 0 bases from J, the gap between germline ends came to 15 bases. The CDR3 spans 14 residues. Germline V CDR1 and CDR2: SQVTM, ANQGSEA. Written as DNA, the CDR3 is TGCAGCGTCGGGGGACAATCAGTCTCCTACGAGCAGTACTTC. Translating it yields CSVGGQSVSYEQYF.

In its sample, this clonotype was seen once. The J gene is TRBJ2-2, the V gene TRBV4-3; D is uncertain. Germline CDR1 and CDR2: LGHNA and YSLEER. The CDR3 is made up of 14 amino acids. Trimming took 4 bases from V and 0 from J, leaving 6 bases between them. DNA of the CDR3: TGCGCCAGCAGCCCTACTACGAACACCGGGGAGCTGTTTTTT. Its translation: CASSPTTNTGELFF.

The sample holds many counts of this clonotype. The CDR3 DNA reads TGTGCCAGCAGCCATAGCGGGAGTGGGGAGACCCAGTACTTC. This gives the protein CASSHSGSGETQYF. The chain has TRBV5-6 and TRBJ2-5, with TRBD2 matching over 9 bases. Germline V gene lookup returns CDR1 SGHDT and CDR2 YYEEEE. Unmatched junction bases numbered 6, after V lost 4 bases and J lost 5 bases. The CDR3 sequence is 14 residues long.

This chain uses TRBV6-1 with TRBJ1-5; D unclear. The CDR3 runs to 14 residues. The V gene's germline CDR1 is MNHNS and CDR2 SASEGT. Trimming removed 7 bases from V and 0 bases from J, with 10 bases in between. CDR3 sequence reads: CASTANPSNQPQHF. The CDR3 DNA reads as TGTGCCAGCACAGCAAATCCTAGCAATCAGCCCCAGCATTTT.

In its sample, this clonotype was seen many times. The V call is TRBV29-1, the J call TRBJ2-5; 8 bases fit TRBD2. J gave up 2 bases and V 5 bases, and 1 base lay outside the gene matches. Per germline, CDR1 SQVTM and CDR2 ANQGSEA. The CDR3 loop spans 12 amino acids. This chain's CDR3 is CSVRGGQETQYF. Here the CDR3 DNA reads TGCAGCGTTCGGGGGGGGCAAGAGACCCAGTACTTC.

This clonotype appeared many times. The rearrangement links TRBV7-9 to TRBJ2-5; 9 positions agree with TRBD2. Trimming at V came to 3 bases and at J to 5 bases, leaving 13 bases not matched to a gene. CDR3 length: 17 residues. Germline V lookup: CDR1 SEHNR, CDR2 FQNEAQ (reference sequence). Here the CDR3 DNA reads TGTGCCAGCAGCTTGGCCTTAGCGGGAGCGGTTATGGAGACCCAGTACTTC. Translating it yields CASSLALAGAVMETQYF.

This clonotype was counted at least ten times. The chain is built from TRBV19 and TRBJ2-7, with a tentative D call TRBD2 (6 bases). Trimming shortened V by 5 bases and J by 0 bases, and 17 bases separated the two germline ends. Germline CDR1 LNHDA, CDR2 SQIVND (reference sequence). This CDR3 contains 16 residues. CDR3 residues: CASSRYGTPSSYEQYF. The DNA of the CDR3 is TGTGCCAGTAGTCGGTACGGGACTCCTAGCTCCTACGAGCAGTACTTC.

This clonotype has only a few counts. V is TRBV4-2 and J is TRBJ1-3, with TRBD1 matching over 7 bases. This CDR3 is built from 17 residues. Germline trimming cut 1 base from V and 2 bases from J; bases unmatched to any gene: 8. The germline gives CDR1 LGHNA, CDR2 YNFKEQ. This CDR3 reads CASSQAYRGEAGNTIYF. The CDR3 nucleotides are TGTGCCAGCAGCCAAGCCTACAGGGGTGAGGCTGGAAACACCATATATTTT.

In its sample, this clonotype was seen many times. V is TRBV12-3 or TRBV12-4 and J is TRBJ1-1; unclear D gene. The CDR3 runs to 13 residues. With 5 bases removed from V and 3 bases from J, the gap between germline ends came to 10 bases. The CDR3, as DNA: TGTGCCAGCAGTACAACTCGACACACTGAAGCTTTCTTT. The encoded protein is CASSTTRHTEAFF.

This sequence joins TRBV30 and TRBJ2-7; 7 bases line up with TRBD2. This CDR3 has 13 residues. Germline trimming cut 5 bases from V and 2 bases from J; bases unmatched to any gene: 6. Per the germline V gene, CDR1 is GTSNPN and CDR2 is SVGIG (reference sequence). In nucleotides, the CDR3 is TGTGCCTGGGATACTAGCGAAACCTACGAGCAGTACTTC. Protein sequence: CAWDTSETYEQYF.